This TCR beta chain was profiled in a study of shared clonotypes between healthy human individuals. On the study more broadly: The plates for each donor numbered three CD4 naive, three CD4 memory, two CD8 naive and one CD8 memory. Overall study findings and caveats: A generally larger estimated richness was seen in naive subsets than in memory subsets.

In germline, CDR1 is LNHNV, CDR2 YYDKDF (reference sequence). There are 16 residues in the CDR3. V lost 2 bases and J lost 5; bases outside the gene matches: 8. Clones were read by immunoSEQ multiplex PCR, and TCRdb kept only the in-frame ones, dropping some. The sample consists of over 1.4 million clones, more than 95% of them appearing once. Turning to this clone: What it binds is unknown.

The rearrangement uses TRBV15 and TRBJ2-5; 10 nucleotides agree with TRBD2. The sequence came from a man aged 25-45 years in good health. Sequenced: naive CD4+ T cells sorted from blood. As to subset: CD45RA+ positively selected. CDR3 loop: CATSRTSLAGVETQYF. CDR3 in DNA: TGTGCCACCAGCAGAACGTCGCTAGCGGGAGTTGAGACCCAGTACTTC.